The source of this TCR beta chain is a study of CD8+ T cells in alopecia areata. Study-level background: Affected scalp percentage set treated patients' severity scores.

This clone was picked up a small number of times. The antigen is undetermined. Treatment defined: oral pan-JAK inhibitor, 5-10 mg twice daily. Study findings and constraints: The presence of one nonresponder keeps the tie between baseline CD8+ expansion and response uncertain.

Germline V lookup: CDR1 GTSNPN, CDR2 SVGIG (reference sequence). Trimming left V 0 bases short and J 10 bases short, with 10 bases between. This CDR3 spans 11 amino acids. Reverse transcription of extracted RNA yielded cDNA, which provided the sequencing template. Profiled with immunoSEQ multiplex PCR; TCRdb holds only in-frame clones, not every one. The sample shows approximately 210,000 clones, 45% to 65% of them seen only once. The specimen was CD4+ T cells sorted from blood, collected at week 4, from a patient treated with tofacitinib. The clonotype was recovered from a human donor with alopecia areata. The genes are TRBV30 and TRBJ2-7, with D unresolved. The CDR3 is CAWSVRSSQYF. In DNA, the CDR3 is TGTGCCTGGAGTGTACGGTCCAGCCAGTACTTC.